This T cell receptor (beta chain) is from a study of cytomegalovirus exposure and HLA in healthy donors. Study as a whole: Of all 400 or so donors who were genotyped, 80% to 85% belonged to the Caucasian-associated ancestry cluster. The study, taken as a whole, reports: Presence/absence analyses rested on an assumption that sequencing depth was roughly uniform across donors.

PCR involved 60 Vbeta and 13 Jbeta primers. TCRdb keeps only in-frame clones here, not all; method: immunoSEQ multiplex PCR. The profile shows about 70,000 clones, roughly 71% of them singletons. Worth noting for this clone: Its target is unknown.

The length of the CDR3 is 14 residues. Germline V gene sequence: CDR1 MNHNY, CDR2 SVGAGI (reference sequence). The ends lost 6 bases at V and 0 bases at J; junction bases unmatched: 3. This TCR derives from a woman aged 55-70 years in good health and CMV-seropositive. The specimen was PBMCs. The chain recombines TRBV6-6 with TRBJ2-3; 7 positions match TRBD2. CDR3 region: CASRAGESTDTQYF. DNA for the CDR3: TGTGCCAGCAGGGCGGGAGAAAGCACAGATACGCAGTATTTT.